The entry below gives a single T cell receptor beta chain sequence along with its context. The sample is drawn from a study of blood T cell repertoires in COVID-19. Study information: There were acute and convalescent COVID-19 samples, and they came from the United States, Italy and Spain. Sample material is recorded as cDNA or gDNA derived from T cells, B-cell-depleted T cells, or PBMCs.

In the original workflow: The assay estimated nucleated cells by amplifying reference gene primers. Assay: immunoSEQ multiplex PCR; the TCRdb copy retains only in-frame clones and omits some. Clonal size and the V and J genes are those of that table, whereas D and trimming came from the DNA. This sample has about 250,000 clones, with nearly 90% found just once. The Seattle patients, enrolled during active infection, were followed longitudinally. The V and J ends lost 3 bases and 0 bases, in that order; junction bases with no gene match: 8. Germline V CDR1 and CDR2: MNHEY, SMNVEV (reference sequence). There are 18 residues in the CDR3.

This sequence joins TRBV27 and TRBJ1-2; 12 bases are a match to TRBD1. The sample consisted of peripheral blood. The TCR comes from a woman aged 55-69 years with COVID-19, enrolled during active disease. The CDR3: CASSFGTGGINANYGYTF. The DNA of the CDR3 is TGTGCCAGCAGTTTCGGGACAGGGGGCATCAACGCTAACTATGGCTACACCTTC.